The source of this T cell receptor (beta chain) is a study of cytomegalovirus exposure and HLA in healthy donors. Study-level findings and limits: In vitro, three CMV-associated chains proved specific for CMV antigens. V- and J-gene trimming of TCR beta was linked (in a later analysis) to a missense DCLRE1C variant. CMV serostatus stood as the only immune exposure information on hand.

With respect to this clone: Antigen specificity is unknown.

With 5 bases clipped from V and 8 bases from J, the junction kept 8 bases outside the gene matches. Per the germline V gene, CDR1 is SGHRS and CDR2 is YFSETQ. CDR3 length equals 14 residues. The primer mix had 60 Vbeta and 13 Jbeta primers. The data were produced by immunoSEQ multiplex PCR, yet TCRdb's version contains in-frame clones alone and is incomplete. The sample has 84,000 or so clones; approximately 84% are singletons. This clonotype originated in a woman in her forties or fifties in good health and CMV-seronegative. This sequence joins TRBV5-1 and TRBJ1-1; the match to TRBD1 covers 11 bases. Sequenced sample: PBMCs. CDR3 coding DNA: TGCGCCAGCAGTCGGACAGGGGGCATTGCGGAAGCTTTCTTT. Its protein product is CASSRTGGIAEAFF.